Given below is one T cell receptor (beta chain) in context. This sample is drawn from a study of blood T cell repertoires in COVID-19. Germline V gene sequence: CDR1 SQVTM, CDR2 ANQGSEA. This CDR3 region has 15 residues. V lost 3 bases and J lost 6; bases outside the gene matches: 4. TCRdb's copy holds only in-frame clones and misses some; the assay was immunoSEQ multiplex PCR. The profile shows a few hundred thousand clones, over 75% of them singletons. This TCR derives from a woman aged 50 to 65 with active or convalescent COVID-19. Sequencing was performed on peripheral blood. The V and J genes are TRBV29-1 and TRBJ2-2; 13 positions agree with TRBD2. Here the CDR3 reads CSVDGTSGTAGELFF. The CDR3 bases are TGCAGCGTTGATGGGACTAGCGGGACTGCCGGGGAGCTGTTTTTT.